Presented here are 29 T cell receptor beta chains from one specimen sequenced in a study of T-cell memory formation after mild COVID-19. Using its own MiXCR run on the 5' RACE reads, TCRdb lists one record per CDR3 protein. The sample records fewer than 350,000 distinct CDR3 sequences, roughly an eighth being singletons. Sample: PBMCs or a T cell subset sorted from them (not recorded which). These receptors originate from a man younger than 35 who had mild COVID-19 (a few samples of this study predate the infection). Cell type and time point are not known.

Only a few counts were recorded for this clonotype. This CDR3 is CASSPGTRGDTQYF. DNA of the CDR3: TGTGCCAGCAGCCCCGGGACCCGTGGTGATACGCAGTATTTT. The V call is TRBV3-1, the J call TRBJ2-3; possibly TRBD1 or TRBD2 for D (5 bases each). The CDR3 totals 14 residues. In germline, CDR1 is LGHDT, CDR2 YNNKEL (reference sequence). Between the trimmed V and J ends, which lost 4 bases and 6 bases, there was a span of 14 bases.

This clonotype was picked up many times. This sequence joins TRBV5-1 and TRBJ2-3; 7 bases align to TRBD1. This CDR3 contains 15 residues. Trimming took 4 bases from V and 4 from J; bases not matched to a gene: 9. CDR1 is SGHRS, CDR2 YFSETQ, per germline. The CDR3 nucleotides are TGCGCCAGCAGCCTACAGGGGCCCAACGCAGATACGCAGTATTTT. Its protein product is CASSLQGPNADTQYF.

This clonotype came up a few times. This chain uses TRBV11-2 with TRBJ1-1; D is ambiguous. V was shortened by 1 base and J by 4 bases, with 10 bases between the two germline ends. This CDR3 comprises 14 residues. Germline CDR1 and CDR2: SGHAT and FQNNGV. CDR3 region: CASSLARSGTEAFF. As DNA, the CDR3 is TGTGCCAGCAGCTTAGCACGGTCCGGCACTGAAGCTTTCTTT.

The genes are TRBV28 and TRBJ2-5; D is uncertain. The germline V gene encodes CDR1 MDHEN and CDR2 SYDVKM. Trimming took off 3 bases at V and 7 bases at J, with 15 bases between the two ends. The CDR3 runs 14 residues. In DNA form, the CDR3 reads TGTGCCAGCAGTTTTCCTGACGGACGAGGGACCCAGTACTTC. Translating it yields CASSFPDGRGTQYF.

This clonotype was detected only once. The DNA for the CDR3 is TGTGCCAGCAGCGGGTGGGGCGGCACCGGGGAGCTGTTTTTT. It specifies CASSGWGGTGELFF. This sequence joins TRBV7-3 and TRBJ2-2, with D perhaps matching TRBD1 (5 bases). Trimming removed 5 bases at V and 4 bases at J, with 11 bases between. The length of the CDR3 is 14 residues. Germline V gives CDR1 SGHTA, CDR2 FQGTGA.

The J gene is TRBJ2-3, the V gene TRBV7-9; perhaps TRBD2 as D (6 bases). The CDR3 extends over 17 amino acids. V lost 0 bases and J 6 bases, leaving 19 bases between the germline ends. Germline assignment: CDR1 SEHNR and CDR2 FQNEAQ (reference sequence). The CDR3: CASSLALVGGLGDTQYF. The CDR3 bases are TGTGCCAGCAGCTTAGCGTTGGTCGGGGGTCTTGGGGATACGCAGTATTTT.

V gene TRBV12-5 combines with J gene TRBJ1-1; weak D call: TRBD1 (5 bases). The germline CDR1 and CDR2 sequences are LGHNT and FRNRAP. The CDR3 loop spans 12 amino acids. With 3 bases removed from V and 6 bases from J, the gap between germline ends came to 8 bases. The CDR3 spells CASGFLGAEAFF. The CDR3 DNA is TGTGCTAGTGGTTTCCTAGGGGCTGAAGCTTTCTTT. The variable domain in full, with the rest retrieved from reference TRBV12-5 and TRBJ1-1, is DARVTQTPRHKVTEMGQEVTMRCQPILGHNTVFWYRQTMMQGLELLAYFRNRAPLDDSGMPKDRFSAEMPDATLATLKIQPSEPRDSAVYFCASGFLGAEAFFGQGTRLTVV.

The chain couples TRBV11-2 to TRBJ2-7; 8 bases line up with TRBD1. The germline gives CDR1 SGHAT, CDR2 FQNNGV. The CDR3 consists of 17 residues. Trimming took 5 bases from V and 1 from J; bases not matched to a gene: 13. This CDR3 reads CASSASHRTGRSYEQYF. In DNA, the CDR3 is TGTGCCAGCAGCGCAAGCCATAGGACAGGGAGGTCCTACGAGCAGTACTTC. Drawing the rest from reference TRBV11-2 and TRBJ2-7, the complete variable domain is EAGVAQSPRYKIIEKRQSVAFWCNPISGHATLYWYQQILGQGPKLLIQFQNNGVVDDSQLPKDRFSAERLKGVDSTLKIQPAKLEDSAVYLCASSASHRTGRSYEQYFGPGTRLTVT.

This chain connects TRBV5-5 to TRBJ1-2; no definite D call. The CDR3 runs to 13 residues. V gave up 4 bases and J gave up 1 base, with 8 bases separating them. Germline V CDR1 and CDR2: SGHKS, YYEKEE (reference sequence). The CDR3 DNA follows: TGTGCCAGCAGCGCGGGCAATAACTATGGCTACACCTTC. Protein: CASSAGNNYGYTF.

The chain is built from TRBV20-1 and TRBJ1-2; D may be TRBD1 (5 bases). V was cut by 6 bases and J by 1 base, with 9 bases left in between. This CDR3 comprises 12 residues. Germline CDR1 is DFQATT and CDR2 is SNEGSKA (reference sequence). DNA for the CDR3: TGCAGTGCCTCGACAGATAACTATGGCTACACCTTC. Translated: CSASTDNYGYTF.

This clonotype showed up just a few times. The gene calls are TRBV18 and TRBJ1-4; tentative D call: TRBD1 (6 bases). The CDR3 contains 13 residues. Looked up from germline, CDR1 is KGHSH and CDR2 is LQKENI. Trimming cost V 4 bases and J 8 bases, with 11 bases left between them. CDR3 residues: CASSLQGKEKLFF. The CDR3 nucleotides are TGTGCCAGCTCACTACAGGGCAAGGAAAAACTGTTTTTT.

This clonotype was picked up many times. This chain links TRBV5-1 with TRBJ1-5; D is perhaps TRBD1 (5 bases). The germline V and J ends were trimmed by 4 bases and 0 bases, with 11 bases remaining between them. This CDR3 comprises 15 residues. The germline V gene has CDR1 SGHRS and CDR2 YFSETQ. CDR3 DNA sequence: TGCGCCAGCAGCACGGCGGACAATAGCAATCAGCCCCAGCATTTT. As protein: CASSTADNSNQPQHF.

V usage is TRBV4-3 and J usage is TRBJ2-2; 9 bases match TRBD1. The CDR3 contains 17 residues. Germline CDR1 is LGHNA and CDR2 is YSLEER. J gave up 7 bases and V 1 base, and 10 bases lay outside the gene matches. CDR3 in DNA: TGCGCCAGCAGCCAAGTGTTAGGACAGGGGACCAACGGGGAGCTGTTTTTT. Amino acid sequence: CASSQVLGQGTNGELFF.

The table lists this clonotype with a few counts. The chain is built from TRBV20-1 and TRBJ2-3; no firm D call. CDR1 and CDR2 (germline): DFQATT, SNEGSKA (reference sequence). With 1 base removed from V and 0 bases from J, the gap between germline ends came to 8 bases. This CDR3 region has 14 residues. CDR3 DNA sequence: TGCAGTGCTAGAGGGACCCGAAGCACAGATACGCAGTATTTT. Translating it yields CSARGTRSTDTQYF.

This clonotype came up many times. The CDR3 spells CASSLAGGDSGETQYF. CDR3 nucleotides: TGCGCCAGCAGCTTGGCTGGGGGCGATTCAGGCGAGACCCAGTACTTC. The chain is built from TRBV5-1 and TRBJ2-5, with a possible D match to TRBD1 (6 bases). This CDR3 is built from 16 residues. Trimming left V 0 bases short and J 5 bases short, with 17 bases between. Per germline, CDR1 SGHRS and CDR2 YFSETQ. The whole variable domain, filled in from reference TRBV5-1 and TRBJ2-5, reads KAGVTQTPRYLIKTRGQQVTLSCSPISGHRSVSWYQQTPGQGLQFLFEYFSETQRNKGNFPGRFSGRQFSNSRSEMNVSTLELGDSALYLCASSLAGGDSGETQYFGPGTRLLVL.

This clonotype was seen more than once but under ten times. The chain couples TRBV7-9 to TRBJ1-2; possible D gene TRBD1, 5 bases. Looked up from germline, CDR1 is SEHNR and CDR2 is FQNEAQ (reference sequence). The CDR3 loop spans 15 amino acids. The V end lost 0 bases, the J end lost 3 bases, and 11 bases lay between the germline ends. CDR3 sequence: CASSLAQGLDYGYTF. The CDR3 bases are TGTGCCAGCAGCTTAGCGCAGGGACTTGACTATGGCTACACCTTC.

This chain joins TRBV18 and TRBJ2-3; unclear D gene. V was cut by 0 bases and J by 2 bases, with 9 bases left in between. The length of the CDR3 is 15 residues. Germline CDR1 and CDR2: KGHSH and LQKENI. CDR3 DNA: TGTGCCAGCTCACCACCGGTCGTTTCCACAGATACGCAGTATTTT. Its protein product is CASSPPVVSTDTQYF. Full variable domain (missing parts from reference TRBV18 and TRBJ2-3): NAGVMQNPRHLVRRRGQEARLRCSPMKGHSHVYWYRQLPEEGLKFMVYLQKENIIDESGMPKERFSAEFPKEGPSILRIQQVVRGDSAAYFCASSPPVVSTDTQYFGPGTRLTVL.

This clonotype was detected only a few times. The genes are TRBV18 and TRBJ2-1; tentatively, D is TRBD1 (6 bases). Trimming left V 1 base short and J 4 bases short, with 17 bases between. Germline assignment: CDR1 KGHSH and CDR2 LQKENI. CDR3 length: 17 amino acids. CDR3 nucleotide sequence: TGTGCCAGCTCACCACATTCGGGCAGGGGCGCTTACAATGAGCAGTTCTTC. This translates into CASSPHSGRGAYNEQFF.

This sequence joins TRBV12-3 or TRBV12-4 and TRBJ1-2, with D possibly being TRBD1 (5 bases). Deletions cut 4 bases from V and 0 bases from J, with 15 bases between. The CDR3 totals 16 residues. CDR3 nucleotides: TGTGCCAGCAGTTCGGACCGGAGGGGAGCTAACTATGGCTACACCTTC. It specifies CASSSDRRGANYGYTF.

The sample holds many counts of this clonotype. The V and J genes are TRBV7-2 and TRBJ2-4; possible D gene TRBD2, 6 bases. Trimming took off 5 bases at V and 6 bases at J, with 14 bases between the two ends. CDR1 is SGHTA, CDR2 FQGNSA, per germline. The CDR3 sequence is 14 residues long. The CDR3 loop is CASSRPYGRNIQYF. CDR3 coding DNA: TGTGCCAGCAGCCGACCCTACGGGAGAAACATTCAGTACTTC.

V gene TRBV18 combines with J gene TRBJ1-1, with D unresolved. CDR3 length equals 13 residues. The V and J ends lost 5 bases and 1 base respectively, with 8 bases between them. From germline, CDR1 is KGHSH and CDR2 LQKENI. This CDR3 reads CASSARQNTEAFF. The CDR3 nucleotides read TGTGCCAGCTCAGCCAGACAGAACACTGAAGCTTTCTTT.

This clonotype was found a few times. The rearrangement joins TRBV24-1 to TRBJ1-1, with D unresolved. Germline-derived CDR1 and CDR2 are KGHDR and SFDVKD. V was shortened by 0 bases and J by 2 bases, with 0 bases between the two germline ends. The CDR3 runs 12 residues. The CDR3 coding sequence is TGTGCCACCAGTGATTTGAACACTGAAGCTTTCTTT. This encodes CATSDLNTEAFF.

This clonotype was detected a few times. Germline and junction disagree at one end, which may indicate a read error. The chain recombines TRBV18 with TRBJ2-7, with 9 bases aligning to TRBD1. The CDR3 contains 15 residues. The germline V gene has CDR1 KGHSH and CDR2 LQKENI. The CDR3 reads CASSPRGQGNYGQYF. In DNA form, the CDR3 reads TGTGCCAGCTCACCACGGGGACAGGGCAACTACGGGCAGTACTTC.

This clonotype appeared a few times. The V gene is TRBV5-1, the J gene TRBJ2-6, with D uncertain. The CDR3 is 14 residues long. The V gene's germline CDR1 is SGHRS and CDR2 YFSETQ. V was cut by 0 bases and J by 3 bases, with 4 bases left in between. The CDR3 sequence: CASSLGLGANVLTF. DNA of the CDR3: TGCGCCAGCAGCTTGGGGCTTGGGGCCAACGTCCTGACTTTC.

The V call is TRBV13, the J call TRBJ1-1; no definite D call. V lost 4 bases to trimming and J lost 1 base, with 10 bases between them. The CDR3 has 14 residues. Germline loops: CDR1 PRHDT, CDR2 FYEKMQ (reference sequence). Written as DNA, the CDR3 is TGTGCCAGCAGCTCAATGAACGAGAACACTGAAGCTTTCTTT. It codes for CASSSMNENTEAFF.

This sequence joins TRBV5-5 and TRBJ2-7; a possible D gene is TRBD1 (5 bases). V was cut by 4 bases and J by 1 base, with 9 bases left in between. The CDR3 contains 13 residues. Germline loops: CDR1 SGHKS, CDR2 YYEKEE (reference sequence). The CDR3 DNA reads as TGTGCCAGCAGCGCGACAGTATCCTACGAGCAGTACTTC. It encodes CASSATVSYEQYF.

The gene calls are TRBV2 and TRBJ2-7, with 11 bases aligning to TRBD1. Germline V CDR1 and CDR2: SNHLY, FYNNEI. V trimming: 4 bases; J trimming: 6 bases; junction bases outside the gene matches: 14. This CDR3 is built from 17 residues. This CDR3 reads CASSGDSRDRGSLEQYF. CDR3 nucleotide sequence: TGTGCCAGCAGTGGGGATTCCCGGGACAGGGGGTCCCTCGAGCAGTACTTC.

The chain recombines TRBV5-1 with TRBJ2-7; D possibly uses TRBD1 or TRBD2 (6 bases each). Germline values: CDR1 SGHRS, CDR2 YFSETQ. The CDR3 loop spans 16 amino acids. V was cut by 7 bases and J by 2 bases, with 22 bases left in between. CDR3 in DNA: TGCGCCAGCCACGGGTTAATTGACAGGAGGGCCTACGAGCAGTACTTC. Translating gives CASHGLIDRRAYEQYF.

This clonotype appeared many times. The chain carries TRBV4-2 and TRBJ2-1; possibly TRBD2 for D (6 bases). The length of the CDR3 is 13 residues. Germline values: CDR1 LGHNA, CDR2 YNFKEQ. The ends were cut back, 0 bases at V and 11 bases at J, with 11 bases in the middle. Written as DNA, the CDR3 is TGTGCCAGCAGCCAAGATTTGGAGGGGCAGCAGTTCTTC. Amino acid sequence: CASSQDLEGQQFF.